The source of this T cell receptor beta chain is a study of blood T cell repertoires in COVID-19. Whole-study context: Samples taken during acute and convalescent COVID-19 were collected in the United States, Italy and Spain. The analysed material was cDNA or gDNA that came from T cells, B-cell-depleted T cells, or PBMCs.

Between the trimmed V and J ends, which lost 3 bases and 1 base, there was a span of 8 bases. CDR3 length: 14 residues. The germline gives CDR1 KGHDR, CDR2 SFDVKD. Original methodology: Amplification with reference gene primers provided the estimates of nucleated cell counts. Clones were sequenced by immunoSEQ multiplex PCR, and TCRdb holds only the in-frame ones, with some missing. V and J calls and clone size are as listed in that table; D and trimming were resolved from the DNA. The sample records hundreds of thousands of clones, roughly 90% being singletons. Sequencing was done on a sample of peripheral blood. The receptor was derived from a man in his sixties who had recovered from COVID-19. The chain combines TRBV24-1 with TRBJ1-2; a possible D gene is TRBD1 (6 bases). The CDR3 is CATSDGDINYGYTF. CDR3 in DNA: TGTGCCACCAGTGATGGGGACATTAACTATGGCTACACCTTC.